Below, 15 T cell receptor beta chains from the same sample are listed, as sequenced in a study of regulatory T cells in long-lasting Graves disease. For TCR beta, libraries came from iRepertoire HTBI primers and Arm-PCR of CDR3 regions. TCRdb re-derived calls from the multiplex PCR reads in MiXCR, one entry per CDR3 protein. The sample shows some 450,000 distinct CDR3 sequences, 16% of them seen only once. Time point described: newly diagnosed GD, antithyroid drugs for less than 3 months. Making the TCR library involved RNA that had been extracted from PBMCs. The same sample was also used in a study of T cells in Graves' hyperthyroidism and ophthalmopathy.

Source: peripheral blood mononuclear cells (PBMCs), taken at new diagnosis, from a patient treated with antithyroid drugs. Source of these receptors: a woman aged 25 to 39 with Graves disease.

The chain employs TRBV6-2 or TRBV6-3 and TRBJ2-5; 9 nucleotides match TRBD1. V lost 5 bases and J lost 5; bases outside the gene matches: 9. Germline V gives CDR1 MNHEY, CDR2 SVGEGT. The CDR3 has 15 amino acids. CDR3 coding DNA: TGTGCCAGCAGTGAGGCGACAGGGGGTATGGAGACCCAGTACTTC. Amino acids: CASSEATGGMETQYF.

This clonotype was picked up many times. The CDR3 DNA sequence: TGTGCCAGCAGCTTAATAAGGAACGGACTACAGAACACTGAAGCTTTCTTT. The encoded protein is CASSLIRNGLQNTEAFF. This sequence joins TRBV7-9 and TRBJ1-1; D is unclear. The CDR3 sequence is 17 residues long. CDR1 and CDR2 (germline): SEHNR, FQNEAQ (reference sequence). Trimming stripped 2 bases from V and 1 base from J, with 17 bases between.

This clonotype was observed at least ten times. CDR3 region: CASSLGLANEQFF. CDR3 bases: TGTGCCAGCAGCTTAGGACTAGCCAATGAGCAGTTCTTC. J is TRBJ2-1 and V is TRBV7-2; 7 bases are a match to TRBD2. Per germline, CDR1 SGHTA and CDR2 FQGNSA. There are 13 residues in the CDR3. Trimming at V came to 1 base and at J to 6 bases, leaving 0 bases not matched to a gene.

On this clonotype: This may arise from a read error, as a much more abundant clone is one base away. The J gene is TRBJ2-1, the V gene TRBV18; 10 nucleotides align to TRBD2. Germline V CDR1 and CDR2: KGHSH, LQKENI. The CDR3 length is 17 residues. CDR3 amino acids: CASSPAGLAASSNEQFF. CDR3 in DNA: TGTGCCAGCTCACCTGCAGGACTAGCGGCCTCCTCCAATGAGCAGTTCTTC.

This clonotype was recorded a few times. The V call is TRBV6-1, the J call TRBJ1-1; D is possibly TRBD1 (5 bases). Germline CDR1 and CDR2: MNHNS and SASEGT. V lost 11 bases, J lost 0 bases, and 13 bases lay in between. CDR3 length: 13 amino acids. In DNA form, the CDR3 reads TGTGCCGCCCAGACAGACTTGAACACTGAAGCTTTCTTT. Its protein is CAAQTDLNTEAFF.

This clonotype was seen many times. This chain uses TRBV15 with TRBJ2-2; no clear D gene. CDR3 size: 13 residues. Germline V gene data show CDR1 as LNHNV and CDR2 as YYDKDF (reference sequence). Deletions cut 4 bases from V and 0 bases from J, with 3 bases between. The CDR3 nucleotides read TGTGCCACCAGCATGCCGAACACCGGGGAGCTGTTTTTT. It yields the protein CATSMPNTGELFF. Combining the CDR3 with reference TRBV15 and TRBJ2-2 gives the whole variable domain DAMVIQNPRYQVTQFGKPVTLSCSQTLNHNVMYWYQQKSSQAPKLLFHYYDKDFNNEADTPDNFQSRRPNTSFCFLDIRSPGLGDTAMYLCATSMPNTGELFFGEGSRLTVL.

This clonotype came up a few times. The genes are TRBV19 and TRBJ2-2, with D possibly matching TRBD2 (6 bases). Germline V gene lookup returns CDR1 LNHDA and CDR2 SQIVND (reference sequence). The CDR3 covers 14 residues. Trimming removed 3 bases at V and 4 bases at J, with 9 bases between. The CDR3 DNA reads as TGTGCCAGTAGTATCGGGGGAGGCACCGGGGAGCTGTTTTTT. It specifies CASSIGGGTGELFF.

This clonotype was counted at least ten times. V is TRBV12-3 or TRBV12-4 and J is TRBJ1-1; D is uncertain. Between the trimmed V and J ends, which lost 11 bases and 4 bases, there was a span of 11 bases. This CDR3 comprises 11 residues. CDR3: CASATGTEAFF. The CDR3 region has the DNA TGTGCCTCTGCAACGGGCACTGAAGCTTTCTTT.

The CDR3: CATSRETGSPAGVSEQFF. The CDR3 coding sequence is TGTGCCACCAGCAGAGAGACAGGGTCCCCTGCGGGGGTTAGTGAGCAGTTCTTC. The V and J genes are TRBV15 and TRBJ2-1, with D perhaps assigned TRBD1 or TRBD2 (7 bases each). V was cut by 0 bases and J by 9 bases, with 24 bases left in between. The CDR3 totals 18 residues. CDR1 is LNHNV and CDR2 is YYDKDF in the germline V gene (reference sequence).

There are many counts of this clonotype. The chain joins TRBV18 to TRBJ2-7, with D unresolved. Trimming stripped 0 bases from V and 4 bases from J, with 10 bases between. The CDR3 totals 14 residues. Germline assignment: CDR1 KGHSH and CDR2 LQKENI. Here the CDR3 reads CASSPPSLLYEQYF. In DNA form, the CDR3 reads TGTGCCAGCTCACCACCTTCCCTTCTTTACGAGCAGTACTTC.

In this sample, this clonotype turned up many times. The CDR3 protein is CAWSAPDVDQPQHF. The CDR3 coding sequence is TGTGCCTGGAGTGCCCCGGACGTAGATCAGCCCCAGCATTTT. The chain couples TRBV30 to TRBJ1-5; no clear D gene. The CDR3 has 14 amino acids. Germline-derived CDR1 and CDR2 are GTSNPN and SVGIG (reference sequence). V lost 1 base and J lost 5, with 12 bases in between.

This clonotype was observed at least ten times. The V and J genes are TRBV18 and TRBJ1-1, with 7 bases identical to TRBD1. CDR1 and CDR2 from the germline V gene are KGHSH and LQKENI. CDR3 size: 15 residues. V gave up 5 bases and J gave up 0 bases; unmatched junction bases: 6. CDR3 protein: CASSNRQGMNTEAFF. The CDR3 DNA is TGTGCCAGCTCAAATCGACAGGGCATGAACACTGAAGCTTTCTTT.

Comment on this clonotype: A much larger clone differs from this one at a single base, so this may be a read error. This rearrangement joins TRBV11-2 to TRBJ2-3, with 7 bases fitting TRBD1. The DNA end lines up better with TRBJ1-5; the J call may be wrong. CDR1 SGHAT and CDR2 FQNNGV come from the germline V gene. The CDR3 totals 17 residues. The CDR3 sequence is CASSYPATGKSTDTQHF. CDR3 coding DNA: TGTGCCAGCAGCTACCCCGCGACAGGGAAAAGCACAGATACGCAGCATTTT.

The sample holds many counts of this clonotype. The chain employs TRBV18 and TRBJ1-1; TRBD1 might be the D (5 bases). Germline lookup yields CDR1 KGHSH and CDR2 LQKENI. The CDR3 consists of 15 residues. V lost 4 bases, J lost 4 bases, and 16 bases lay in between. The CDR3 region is CASSRDWGRPTEAFF. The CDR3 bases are TGTGCCAGCTCACGGGATTGGGGGAGGCCCACTGAAGCTTTCTTT.

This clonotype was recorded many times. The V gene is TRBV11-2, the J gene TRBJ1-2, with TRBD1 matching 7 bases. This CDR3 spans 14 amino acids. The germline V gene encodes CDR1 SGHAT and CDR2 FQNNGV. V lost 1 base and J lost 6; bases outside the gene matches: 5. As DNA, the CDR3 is TGTGCCAGCAGCTTAGCGGCAGGGGGGCATGGCTACACCTTC. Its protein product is CASSLAAGGHGYTF.